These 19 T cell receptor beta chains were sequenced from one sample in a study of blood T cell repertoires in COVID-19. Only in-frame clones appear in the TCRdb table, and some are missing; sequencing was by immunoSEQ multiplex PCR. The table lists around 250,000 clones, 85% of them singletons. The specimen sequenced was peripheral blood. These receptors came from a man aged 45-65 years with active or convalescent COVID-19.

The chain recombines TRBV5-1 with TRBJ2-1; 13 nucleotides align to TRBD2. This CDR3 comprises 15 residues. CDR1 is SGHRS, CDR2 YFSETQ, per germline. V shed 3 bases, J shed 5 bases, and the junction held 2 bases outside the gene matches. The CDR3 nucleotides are TGCGCCAGCAGCTCAGGACTAGCGGGAGACAATGAGCAGTTCTTC. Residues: CASSSGLAGDNEQFF.

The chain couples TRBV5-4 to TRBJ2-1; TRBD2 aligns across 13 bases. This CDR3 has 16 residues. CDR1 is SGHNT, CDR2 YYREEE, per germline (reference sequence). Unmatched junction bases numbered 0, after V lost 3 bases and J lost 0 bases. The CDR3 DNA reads TGTGCCAGCAGCTGGACTAGCGGGAGCTCCTACAATGAGCAGTTCTTC. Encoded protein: CASSWTSGSSYNEQFF.

This CDR3 reads CASSPGLLYEQYF. Written as DNA, the CDR3 is TGCGCCAGCTCTCCGGGACTCCTCTACGAGCAGTACTTC. The chain uses TRBV4-3 and TRBJ2-7, with TRBD2 as a possible D gene (6 bases). The V end was cut by 8 bases, the J end by 3 bases, with 14 bases between. CDR3 length: 13 amino acids. The germline gives CDR1 LGHNA, CDR2 YSLEER.

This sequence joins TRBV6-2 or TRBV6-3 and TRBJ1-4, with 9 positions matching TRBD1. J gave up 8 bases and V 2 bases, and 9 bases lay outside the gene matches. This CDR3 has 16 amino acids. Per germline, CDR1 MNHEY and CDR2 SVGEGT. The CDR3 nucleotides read TGTGCCAGCAGTTACCATACGGGACAGGGAGGAGAAAAACTGTTTTTT. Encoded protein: CASSYHTGQGGEKLFF.

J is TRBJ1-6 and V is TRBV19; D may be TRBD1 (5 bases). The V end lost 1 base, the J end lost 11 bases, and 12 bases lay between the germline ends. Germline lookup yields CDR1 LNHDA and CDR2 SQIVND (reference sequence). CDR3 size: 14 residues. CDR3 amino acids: CASSIGGVLTPLHF. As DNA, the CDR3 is TGTGCCAGTAGTATAGGGGGCGTATTGACACCCCTCCACTTT. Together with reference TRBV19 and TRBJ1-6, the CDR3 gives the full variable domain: DGGITQSPKYLFRKEGQNVTLSCEQNLNHDAMYWYRQDPGQGLRLIYYSQIVNDFQKGDIAEGYSVSREKKESFPLTVTSAQKNPTAFYLCASSIGGVLTPLHFGNGTRLTVT.

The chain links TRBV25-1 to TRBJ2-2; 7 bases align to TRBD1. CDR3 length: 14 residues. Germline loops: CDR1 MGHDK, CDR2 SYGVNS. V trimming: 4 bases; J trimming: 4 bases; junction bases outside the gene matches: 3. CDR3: CASSVGGGTGELFF. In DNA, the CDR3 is TGTGCCAGCAGTGTAGGGGGCGGCACCGGGGAGCTGTTTTTT. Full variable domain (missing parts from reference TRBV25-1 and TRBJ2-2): EADIYQTPRYLVIGTGKKITLECSQTMGHDKMYWYQQDPGMELHLIHYSYGVNSTEKGDLSSESTVSRIRTEHFPLTLESARPSHTSQYLCASSVGGGTGELFFGEGSRLTVL.

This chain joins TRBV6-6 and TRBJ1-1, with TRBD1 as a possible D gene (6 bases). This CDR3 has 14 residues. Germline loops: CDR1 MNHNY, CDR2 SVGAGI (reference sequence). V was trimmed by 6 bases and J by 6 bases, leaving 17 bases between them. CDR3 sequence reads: CASRTTGGGPEAFF. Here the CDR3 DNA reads TGTGCCAGCAGGACGACGGGCGGGGGCCCTGAAGCTTTCTTT.

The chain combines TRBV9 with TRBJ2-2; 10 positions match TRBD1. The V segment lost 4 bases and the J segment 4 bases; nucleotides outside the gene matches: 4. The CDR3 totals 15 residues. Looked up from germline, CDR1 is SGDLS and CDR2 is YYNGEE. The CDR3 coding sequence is TGTGCCAGCAGCCCGGGACAGGGGTTCACCGGGGAGCTGTTTTTT. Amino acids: CASSPGQGFTGELFF.

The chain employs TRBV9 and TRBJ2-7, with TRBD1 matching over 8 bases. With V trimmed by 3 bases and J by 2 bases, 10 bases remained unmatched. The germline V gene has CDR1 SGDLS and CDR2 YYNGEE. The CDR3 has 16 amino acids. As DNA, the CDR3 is TGTGCCAGCAGCGCTTACAATCGGGACAGGCCCTACGAGCAGTACTTC. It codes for CASSAYNRDRPYEQYF.

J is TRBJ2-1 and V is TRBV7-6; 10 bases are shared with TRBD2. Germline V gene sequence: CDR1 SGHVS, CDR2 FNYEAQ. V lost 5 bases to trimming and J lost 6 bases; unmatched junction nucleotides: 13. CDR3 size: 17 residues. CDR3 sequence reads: CASSPPGSGRVVNEQFF. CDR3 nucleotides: TGTGCCAGCAGCCCCCCAGGCAGCGGGAGGGTGGTCAATGAGCAGTTCTTC. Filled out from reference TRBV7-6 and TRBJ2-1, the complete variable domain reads GAGVSQSPRYKVTKRGQDVALRCDPISGHVSLYWYRQALGQGPEFLTYFNYEAQQDKSGLPNDRFSAERPEGSISTLTIQRTEQRDSAMYRCASSPPGSGRVVNEQFFGPGTRLTVL.

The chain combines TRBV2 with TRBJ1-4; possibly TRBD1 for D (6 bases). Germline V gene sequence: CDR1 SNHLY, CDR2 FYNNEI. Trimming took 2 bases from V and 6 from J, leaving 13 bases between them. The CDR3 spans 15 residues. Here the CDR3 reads CASSESGAGDEKLFF. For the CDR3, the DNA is TGTGCCAGCAGTGAATCGGGGGCGGGAGATGAAAAACTGTTTTTT.

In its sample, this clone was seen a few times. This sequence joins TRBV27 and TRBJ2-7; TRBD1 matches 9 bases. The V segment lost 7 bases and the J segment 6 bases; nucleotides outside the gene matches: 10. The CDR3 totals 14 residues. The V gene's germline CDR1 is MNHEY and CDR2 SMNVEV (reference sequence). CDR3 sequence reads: CASTTRDRVGEQYF. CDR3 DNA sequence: TGTGCCAGCACCACGAGGGACAGGGTGGGCGAGCAGTACTTC.

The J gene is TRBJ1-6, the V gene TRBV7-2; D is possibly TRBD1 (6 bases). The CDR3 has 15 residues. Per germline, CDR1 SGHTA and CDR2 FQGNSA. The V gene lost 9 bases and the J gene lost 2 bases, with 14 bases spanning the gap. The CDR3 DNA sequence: TGTGCCAGTGGGCAGGGGCTGACCTATAATTCACCCCTCCACTTT. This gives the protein CASGQGLTYNSPLHF.

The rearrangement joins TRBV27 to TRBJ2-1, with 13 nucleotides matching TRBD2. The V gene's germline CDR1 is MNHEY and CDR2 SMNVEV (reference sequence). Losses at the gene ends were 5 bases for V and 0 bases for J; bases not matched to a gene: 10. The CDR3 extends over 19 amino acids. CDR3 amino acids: CASSPARTSGRASYNEQFF. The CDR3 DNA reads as TGTGCCAGCAGTCCCGCCCGGACTAGCGGGAGAGCCTCCTACAATGAGCAGTTCTTC.

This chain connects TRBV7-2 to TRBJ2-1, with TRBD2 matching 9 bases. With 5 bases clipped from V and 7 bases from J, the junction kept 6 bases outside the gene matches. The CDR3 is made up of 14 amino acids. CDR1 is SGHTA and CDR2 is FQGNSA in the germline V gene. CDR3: CASSPGLAQNEQFF. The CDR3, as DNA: TGTGCCAGCAGCCCTGGACTAGCGCAAAATGAGCAGTTCTTC.

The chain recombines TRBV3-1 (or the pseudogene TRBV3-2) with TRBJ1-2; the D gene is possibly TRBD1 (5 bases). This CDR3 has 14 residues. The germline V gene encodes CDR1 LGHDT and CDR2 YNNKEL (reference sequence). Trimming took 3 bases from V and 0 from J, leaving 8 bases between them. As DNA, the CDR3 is TGTGCCAGCAGCCACCGACAGACTAACTATGGCTACACCTTC. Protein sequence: CASSHRQTNYGYTF.

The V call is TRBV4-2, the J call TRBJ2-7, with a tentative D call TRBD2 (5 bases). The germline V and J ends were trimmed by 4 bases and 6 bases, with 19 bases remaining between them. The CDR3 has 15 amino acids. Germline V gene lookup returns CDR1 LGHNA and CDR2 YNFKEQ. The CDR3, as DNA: TGTGCCAGCAGCCCTTCCTCAGGAGGATTCGCCGAGCAGTACTTC. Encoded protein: CASSPSSGGFAEQYF.

This chain's CDR3 is CATSRPRDYGYTF. The DNA for the CDR3 is TGTGCCACCAGCAGGCCACGGGACTATGGCTACACCTTC. This chain connects TRBV15 to TRBJ1-2; D is uncertain. V was pared by 3 bases and J by 3 bases, with 8 bases between. The CDR3 totals 13 residues. Germline assignment: CDR1 LNHNV and CDR2 YYDKDF (reference sequence).

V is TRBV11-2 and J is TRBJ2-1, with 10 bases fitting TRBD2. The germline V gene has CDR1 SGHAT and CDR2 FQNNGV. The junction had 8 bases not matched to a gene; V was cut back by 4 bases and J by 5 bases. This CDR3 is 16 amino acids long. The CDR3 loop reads CASSSSGTSVNNEQFF. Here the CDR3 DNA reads TGTGCCAGCAGCTCGTCCGGGACTAGCGTCAACAATGAGCAGTTCTTC.